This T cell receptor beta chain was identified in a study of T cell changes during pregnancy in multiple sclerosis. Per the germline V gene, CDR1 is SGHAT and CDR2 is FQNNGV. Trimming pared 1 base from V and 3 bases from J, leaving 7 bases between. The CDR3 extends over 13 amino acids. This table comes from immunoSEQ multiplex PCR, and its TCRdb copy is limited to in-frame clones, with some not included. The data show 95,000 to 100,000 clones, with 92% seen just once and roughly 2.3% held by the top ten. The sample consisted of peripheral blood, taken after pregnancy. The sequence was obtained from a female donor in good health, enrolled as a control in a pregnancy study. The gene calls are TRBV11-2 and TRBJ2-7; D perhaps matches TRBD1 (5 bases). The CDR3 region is CASSLATDYEQYF. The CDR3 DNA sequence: TGTGCCAGCAGCTTAGCGACAGACTACGAGCAGTACTTC.